Below, 2 T cell receptor beta chains from the same sample are listed, as sequenced in a study of technical replicates of blood from several donors. Assay used: immunoSEQ multiplex PCR; TCRdb lists only in-frame clones, some missing. This table holds some 70,000 clones, roughly nine tenths found once. Sequenced sample: PBMCs. The receptors derive from a human donor in good health. Some clones in this sample may be carry-over from other donors' samples.

This clone was observed a handful of times. The chain has TRBV5-1 and TRBJ2-7; 7 bases match TRBD1. V gave up 4 bases and J gave up 12 bases; unmatched junction bases: 16. Germline CDR1 is SGHRS and CDR2 is YFSETQ. CDR3 length: 14 amino acids. The CDR3 loop is CASSPRQGSEVWYF. In DNA, the CDR3 is TGCGCCAGCAGCCCCCGACAGGGCTCTGAAGTTTGGTACTTC.

This rearrangement joins TRBV5-1 to TRBJ2-2; 8 bases fit TRBD2. Germline CDR1 reads SGHRS; CDR2 reads YFSETQ. The trim removed 0 bases at V and 9 bases at J, leaving 7 bases unmatched. The CDR3 sequence is 15 residues long. CDR3 in amino acids: CASSLGRAGGRELFF. The CDR3 DNA follows: TGCGCCAGCAGCTTGGGGCGCGCGGGAGGACGGGAGCTGTTTTTT.